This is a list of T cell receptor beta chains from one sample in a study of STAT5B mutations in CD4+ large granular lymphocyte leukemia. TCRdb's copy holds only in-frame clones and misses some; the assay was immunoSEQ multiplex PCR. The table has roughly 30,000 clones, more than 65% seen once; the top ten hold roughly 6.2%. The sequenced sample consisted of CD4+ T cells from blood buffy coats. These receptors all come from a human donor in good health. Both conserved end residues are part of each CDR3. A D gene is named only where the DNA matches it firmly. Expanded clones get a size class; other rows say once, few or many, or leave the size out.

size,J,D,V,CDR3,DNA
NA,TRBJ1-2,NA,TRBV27,CASSLQQTTTDGYTF,TGTGCCAGCAGTCTCCAACAAACGACGACGGATGGCTACACCTTC
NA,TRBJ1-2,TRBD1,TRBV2,CASSERGQGYTF,TGTGCCAGCAGTGAGAGGGGGCAGGGCTACACCTTC
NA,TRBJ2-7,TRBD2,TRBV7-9,CASSLGAGGGYEQYF,TGTGCCAGCAGCTTAGGTGCGGGGGGTGGCTACGAGCAGTACTTC
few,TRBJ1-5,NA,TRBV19,CASSVPHPGSNQPQHF,TGTGCCAGTAGTGTACCCCACCCAGGTAGCAATCAGCCCCAGCATTTT
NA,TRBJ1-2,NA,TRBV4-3,CASSREIQGLYGYTF,TGCGCCAGCAGCCGGGAAATTCAGGGCCTCTATGGCTACACCTTC
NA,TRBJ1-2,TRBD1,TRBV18,CASSPLRDSRRYTF,TGTGCCAGCTCACCGCTCCGGGACAGCCGGCGCTACACCTTC
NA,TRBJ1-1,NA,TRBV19,CADPRDRMNTEAFF,TGTGCCGACCCCAGGGATCGGATGAACACTGAAGCTTTCTTT
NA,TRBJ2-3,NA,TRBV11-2,CASSLRLVTDTQYF,TGTGCCAGCAGCTTACGGCTAGTCACAGATACGCAGTATTTT
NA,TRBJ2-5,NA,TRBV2,CASSGEVETQYF,TGTGCCAGCAGCGGCGAGGTGGAGACCCAGTACTTC
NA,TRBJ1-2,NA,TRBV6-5,CASSYGVGSYGYTF,TGTGCCAGCAGTTACGGGGTCGGCTCATATGGCTACACCTTC
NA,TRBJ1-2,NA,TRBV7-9,CASSSHGARQAPNYGYTF,TGTGCCAGCAGCTCGCATGGGGCCAGACAGGCACCAAACTATGGCTACACCTTC
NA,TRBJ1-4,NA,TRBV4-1,CASSQDLSLNEKLFF,TGCGCCAGCAGCCAAGACTTGAGTCTTAATGAAAAACTGTTTTTT
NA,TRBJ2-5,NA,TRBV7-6,CASSLGQQETQYF,TGTGCCAGCAGCTTAGGACAGCAAGAGACCCAGTACTTC
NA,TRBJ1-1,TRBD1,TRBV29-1,CSVESQGDRAYEAFF,TGCAGCGTTGAGTCCCAGGGGGACAGGGCCTATGAAGCTTTCTTT
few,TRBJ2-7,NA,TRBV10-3,CAISESIAQYF,TGTGCCATCAGTGAGTCGATTGCGCAGTACTTC
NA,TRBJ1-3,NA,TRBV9,CASSATKDSGNTIYF,TGTGCCAGCAGCGCCACAAAGGACTCTGGAAACACCATATATTTT
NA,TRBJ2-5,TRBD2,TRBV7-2,CASSPRGTSGGGETQYF,TGTGCCAGCAGCCCCCGGGGGACTAGCGGGGGGGGAGAGACCCAGTACTTC
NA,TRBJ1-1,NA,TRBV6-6,CAIYRSMNTEAFF,TGTGCCATATACAGGAGCATGAACACTGAAGCTTTCTTT
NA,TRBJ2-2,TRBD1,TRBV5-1,CASLRDSNTGELFF,TGCGCCAGCCTACGGGACAGTAACACCGGGGAGCTGTTTTTT
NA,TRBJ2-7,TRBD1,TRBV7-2,CASSPRGTGAYEQYF,TGTGCCAGCAGCCCGAGGGGGACAGGGGCCTACGAGCAGTACTTC
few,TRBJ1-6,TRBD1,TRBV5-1,CASSRVVGQGASPLHF,TGCGCCAGCAGCCGGGTCGTAGGACAGGGGGCTTCACCCCTCCACTTT
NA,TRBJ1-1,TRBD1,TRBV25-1,CASSNTGGLRNTEAFF,TGTGCCAGCAGTAATACAGGGGGCCTAAGGAACACTGAAGCTTTCTTT
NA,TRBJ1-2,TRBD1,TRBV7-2,CASAPAGGNYGYTF,TGTGCCAGCGCCCCGGCAGGGGGGAACTATGGCTACACCTTC
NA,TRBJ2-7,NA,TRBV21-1,CATFRGGMSHSYEQYF,TGTGCCACCTTCCGGGGGGGGATGAGCCACTCCTACGAGCAGTACTTC
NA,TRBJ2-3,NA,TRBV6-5,CASSYLTGDTQYF,TGTGCCAGCAGTTATTTGACAGGAGATACGCAGTATTTT
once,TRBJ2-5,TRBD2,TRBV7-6,CASSPAGGLGETQYF,TGTGCCAGTAGTCCGGCGGGGGGCCTGGGAGAGACCCAGTACTTC
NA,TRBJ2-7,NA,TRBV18,CASSPSSYEQYF,TGTGCCAGCTCACCAAGTTCCTACGAGCAGTACTTC
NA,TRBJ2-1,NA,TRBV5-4,CASSLDSSSYNEQFF,TGTGCCAGCAGCTTGGACAGTAGCTCCTACAATGAGCAGTTCTTC
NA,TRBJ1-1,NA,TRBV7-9,CASTIPGGDTEAFF,TGTGCCAGCACCATCCCCGGGGGTGACACTGAAGCTTTCTTT
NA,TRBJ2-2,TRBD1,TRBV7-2,CASSFNRGTGELFF,TGTGCCAGCAGCTTCAACAGGGGAACCGGGGAGCTGTTTTTT
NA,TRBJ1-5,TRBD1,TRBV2,CASTPGQGGNQPQHF,TGTGCCAGCACCCCGGGACAGGGGGGCAATCAGCCCCAGCATTTT
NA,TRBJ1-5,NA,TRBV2,CASSESGNQPQHF,TGTGCCAGCAGTGAATCCGGTAATCAGCCCCAGCATTTT
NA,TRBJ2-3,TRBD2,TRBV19,CASSPGTRGTDTQYF,TGTGCCAGTAGCCCCGGGACTAGGGGCACAGATACGCAGTATTTT
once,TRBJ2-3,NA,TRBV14,CASSRDSTQYF,TGTGCCAGCAGTCGGGACTCGACGCAGTATTTT
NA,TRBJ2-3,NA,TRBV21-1,CASSKARLAGATRTPDTQYF,TGTGCCAGCAGCAAAGCGCGGCTAGCGGGGGCCACCCGAACCCCAGATACGCAGTATTTT
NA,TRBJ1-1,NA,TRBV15,CATSRDTVNTEAFF,TGTGCCACCAGCAGAGATACAGTGAACACTGAAGCTTTCTTT
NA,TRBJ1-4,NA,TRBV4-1,CASSRGQTTAYSNEKLFF,TGCGCCAGCAGTCGTGGACAGACTACAGCCTACTCTAATGAAAAACTGTTTTTT
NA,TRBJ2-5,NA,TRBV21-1,CASSKGTSGGLKGETQYF,TGTGCCAGCAGCAAAGGTACTAGCGGGGGCCTAAAGGGGGAGACCCAGTACTTC
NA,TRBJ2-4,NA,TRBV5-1,CASSLDRVGAKNIQYF,TGCGCCAGCAGCTTGGACAGGGTCGGGGCCAAAAACATTCAGTACTTC
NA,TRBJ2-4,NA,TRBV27,CASSFYSSGTDKNIQYF,TGTGCCAGCAGTTTCTACAGTTCCGGGACGGACAAAAACATTCAGTACTTC
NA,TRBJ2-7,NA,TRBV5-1,CASSFGGAAYEQYF,TGCGCCAGCAGCTTCGGCGGGGCTGCCTACGAGCAGTACTTC
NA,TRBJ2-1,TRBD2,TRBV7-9,CASSSGLAGAVEQFF,TGTGCCAGCAGCTCGGGGCTAGCGGGGGCGGTTGAGCAGTTCTTC
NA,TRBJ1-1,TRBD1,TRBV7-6,CASSLAPGQGGYTEAFF,TGTGCCAGCAGCTTAGCCCCGGGACAGGGAGGTTATACTGAAGCTTTCTTT
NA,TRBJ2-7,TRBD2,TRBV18,CASSPVGLAASSYEQYF,TGTGCCAGCTCACCGGTCGGACTAGCGGCTAGCTCCTACGAGCAGTACTTC
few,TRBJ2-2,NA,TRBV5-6,CASSPDLESTGELFF,TGTGCCAGCAGCCCCGACCTTGAGTCCACCGGGGAGCTGTTTTTT
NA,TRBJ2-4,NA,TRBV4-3,CASSPMGLRVQYF,TGCGCCAGCAGCCCCATGGGACTGAGAGTTCAGTACTTC
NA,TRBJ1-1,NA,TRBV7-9,CASSLERTEAFF,TGTGCCAGCAGCTTAGAGCGAACTGAAGCTTTCTTT
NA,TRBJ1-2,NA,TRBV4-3,CASSQDYRSNYGYTF,TGCGCCAGCAGCCAAGATTACCGATCTAACTATGGCTACACCTTC
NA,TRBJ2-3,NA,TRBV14,CASSQGLWQDTQYF,TGTGCCAGCAGCCAAGGGTTATGGCAAGATACGCAGTATTTT